Listed below are T cell receptor beta chains from one sample, sequenced in a study of CD8 T cells in ankylosing spondylitis. One entry per CDR3 protein results from TCRdb running MiXCR on the 5' RACE reads. The sample consists of about 250,000 distinct CDR3 sequences, around 32% of them appearing once. The sample comprised blood, either unsorted or a sorted T cell fraction (not recorded which). The origin of the receptors is a male donor with ankylosing spondylitis or in good health (not recorded which). CDR3s include the opening cysteine and the closing phenylalanine or tryptophan. A D gene is named only where the DNA matches it firmly. Size is omitted from some rows. Given values are once, few, many or a class for expanded clones.

clone_size: .
v_call: TRBV20-1
d_call: TRBD2
j_call: TRBJ2-7
cdr3_aa: CSARDSSGGPFYEQYF
cdr3_nt: TGCAGTGCTAGAGATTCGAGCGGGGGCCCCTTTTACGAGCAGTACTTC

clone_size: .
v_call: TRBV24-1
d_call: .
j_call: TRBJ2-7
cdr3_aa: CATSGTRDGSYEQYF
cdr3_nt: TGTGCCACCAGTGGTACTCGGGACGGCTCCTACGAGCAGTACTTC

clone_size: .
v_call: TRBV9
d_call: TRBD1
j_call: TRBJ1-3
cdr3_aa: CASSVGQGRSGNTIYF
cdr3_nt: TGTGCCAGCAGCGTGGGACAGGGGAGGTCTGGAAACACCATATATTTT

clone_size: .
v_call: TRBV29-1
d_call: .
j_call: TRBJ1-1
cdr3_aa: CSVELQGPEAFF
cdr3_nt: TGCAGCGTTGAACTACAGGGCCCGGAAGCTTTCTTT

clone_size: .
v_call: TRBV18
d_call: .
j_call: TRBJ2-7
cdr3_aa: CASSPALGHGSYEQYF
cdr3_nt: TGTGCCAGCTCTCCAGCCCTAGGGCACGGGTCCTACGAGCAGTACTTC

clone_size: .
v_call: TRBV20-1
d_call: .
j_call: TRBJ2-7
cdr3_aa: CSARVGDSYEQYF
cdr3_nt: TGCAGTGCTAGAGTGGGGGACTCCTACGAGCAGTACTTC

clone_size: few
v_call: TRBV6-1
d_call: .
j_call: TRBJ2-7
cdr3_aa: CASIPQESPSEQYF
cdr3_nt: TGTGCCAGCATCCCCCAGGAGTCCCCCTCCGAGCAGTACTTC

clone_size: few
v_call: TRBV20-1
d_call: TRBD1
j_call: TRBJ2-3
cdr3_aa: CSGGQASTDTQYF
cdr3_nt: TGCAGTGGAGGACAGGCGAGCACAGATACGCAGTATTTT

clone_size: .
v_call: TRBV6-1
d_call: .
j_call: TRBJ2-5
cdr3_aa: CASSQASGQETQYF
cdr3_nt: TGTGCCAGCTCCCAGGCCAGCGGCCAAGAGACCCAGTACTTC

clone_size: .
v_call: TRBV12-3/TRBV12-4
d_call: .
j_call: TRBJ2-7
cdr3_aa: CASSPTIPDQYF
cdr3_nt: TGTGCCAGCAGTCCCACGATCCCCGACCAGTACTTC

clone_size: .
v_call: TRBV20-1
d_call: .
j_call: TRBJ1-4
cdr3_aa: CSARGGNEKLFF
cdr3_nt: TGCAGTGCTAGGGGGGGGAATGAAAAACTGTTTTTT

clone_size: few
v_call: TRBV12-3/TRBV12-4
d_call: .
j_call: TRBJ1-5
cdr3_aa: CASSSENQPQHF
cdr3_nt: TGTGCCAGCAGCTCGGAGAATCAGCCCCAGCATTTT

clone_size: few
v_call: TRBV9
d_call: .
j_call: TRBJ2-7
cdr3_aa: CASSVGYGTYEQYF
cdr3_nt: TGTGCCAGCAGCGTAGGATACGGAACCTACGAGCAGTACTTC

clone_size: .
v_call: TRBV20-1
d_call: TRBD2
j_call: TRBJ2-3
cdr3_aa: CSATILADTQYF
cdr3_nt: TGCAGTGCTACCATACTAGCGGATACGCAGTATTTT

clone_size: .
v_call: TRBV12-3/TRBV12-4
d_call: .
j_call: TRBJ2-3
cdr3_aa: CASSLRQSSTDTQYF
cdr3_nt: TGTGCCAGCAGTTTACGACAGTCGAGCACAGATACGCAGTATTTT

clone_size: few
v_call: TRBV5-1
d_call: TRBD2
j_call: TRBJ2-1
cdr3_aa: CASSWEAGRVENNEQFF
cdr3_nt: TGCGCCAGCAGCTGGGAGGCAGGGAGGGTGGAAAACAATGAGCAGTTCTTC

clone_size: few
v_call: TRBV12-3/TRBV12-4
d_call: .
j_call: TRBJ2-3
cdr3_aa: CASSPYDDTQYF
cdr3_nt: TGTGCCAGCAGTCCTTACGACGATACGCAGTATTTT

clone_size: many
v_call: TRBV29-1
d_call: TRBD1
j_call: TRBJ2-1
cdr3_aa: CSVAGTGDYNEQFF
cdr3_nt: TGCAGCGTTGCCGGGACAGGAGACTACAATGAGCAGTTCTTC

clone_size: .
v_call: TRBV12-3/TRBV12-4
d_call: TRBD1
j_call: TRBJ1-1
cdr3_aa: CASSLGTGEVTEAFF
cdr3_nt: TGTGCCAGCAGTTTGGGGACAGGGGAGGTCACTGAAGCTTTCTTT

clone_size: few
v_call: TRBV9
d_call: .
j_call: TRBJ2-1
cdr3_aa: CASGSTTNIYNEQFF
cdr3_nt: TGTGCCAGCGGAAGCACCACCAACATTTACAATGAGCAGTTCTTC

clone_size: .
v_call: TRBV5-1
d_call: TRBD1
j_call: TRBJ2-3
cdr3_aa: CASSLFPGQGSAPSTDTQYF
cdr3_nt: TGCGCCAGCAGCTTGTTCCCAGGACAGGGCAGCGCCCCTAGCACAGATACGCAGTATTTT

clone_size: few
v_call: TRBV20-1
d_call: TRBD2
j_call: TRBJ2-5
cdr3_aa: CSASLRLAGYQETQYF
cdr3_nt: TGCAGTGCTAGCCTTAGGCTAGCGGGGTATCAAGAGACCCAGTACTTC

clone_size: .
v_call: TRBV12-3/TRBV12-4
d_call: TRBD1
j_call: TRBJ2-3
cdr3_aa: CASPNRDRRTRDTQYF
cdr3_nt: TGTGCCAGCCCAAACCGGGACAGGCGCACGAGGGATACGCAGTATTTT

clone_size: many
v_call: TRBV27
d_call: TRBD2
j_call: TRBJ2-1
cdr3_aa: CASKRLAGYNEQFF
cdr3_nt: TGTGCCAGCAAAAGACTAGCGGGGTACAATGAGCAGTTCTTC

clone_size: .
v_call: TRBV6-6
d_call: .
j_call: TRBJ1-1
cdr3_aa: CASSSGGWAFF
cdr3_nt: TGTGCCAGCAGTTCTGGGGGGTGGGCTTTCTTT

clone_size: .
v_call: TRBV12-3/TRBV12-4
d_call: .
j_call: TRBJ2-7
cdr3_aa: CASSFSWGDEQYF
cdr3_nt: TGTGCCAGCAGTTTTTCATGGGGCGACGAGCAGTACTTC

clone_size: many
v_call: TRBV29-1
d_call: .
j_call: TRBJ2-7
cdr3_aa: CSVAMTETYEQYF
cdr3_nt: TGCAGCGTTGCGATGACAGAAACCTACGAGCAGTACTTC

clone_size: few
v_call: TRBV7-6
d_call: TRBD1
j_call: TRBJ1-5
cdr3_aa: CASSLARTGGNQPQHF
cdr3_nt: TGTGCCAGCAGCTTAGCGAGGACAGGGGGAAATCAGCCCCAGCATTTT

clone_size: .
v_call: TRBV20-1
d_call: TRBD1
j_call: TRBJ2-1
cdr3_aa: CSARDSDRANIKQFF
cdr3_nt: TGCAGTGCTAGAGATTCCGACAGGGCGAACATAAAGCAGTTCTTC

clone_size: .
v_call: TRBV12-3/TRBV12-4
d_call: .
j_call: TRBJ1-5
cdr3_aa: CASSLVVGYQPQHF
cdr3_nt: TGTGCCAGCAGTTTAGTGGTGGGATATCAGCCCCAGCATTTT

clone_size: few
v_call: TRBV5-1
d_call: .
j_call: TRBJ2-3
cdr3_aa: CASSIGRTGSDTQYF
cdr3_nt: TGCGCCAGCAGCATAGGACGGACCGGGTCAGATACGCAGTATTTT

clone_size: .
v_call: TRBV11-2
d_call: .
j_call: TRBJ2-3
cdr3_aa: CASSPLYTSSTDTQYF
cdr3_nt: TGTGCCAGCAGCCCACTTTATACCTCTAGCACAGATACGCAGTATTTT

clone_size: few
v_call: TRBV20-1
d_call: TRBD1
j_call: TRBJ1-5
cdr3_aa: CSAHRGMNQPQHF
cdr3_nt: TGCAGTGCCCACAGGGGGATGAATCAGCCCCAGCATTTT

clone_size: few
v_call: TRBV12-3/TRBV12-4
d_call: TRBD1
j_call: TRBJ2-7
cdr3_aa: CASIRDRVHEQYF
cdr3_nt: TGTGCCAGCATCCGGGACAGGGTACACGAGCAGTACTTC

clone_size: once
v_call: TRBV12-3/TRBV12-4
d_call: .
j_call: TRBJ2-1
cdr3_aa: CASSLTGAGYGDEQFF
cdr3_nt: TGTGCCAGCAGTTTAACGGGGGCAGGGTATGGGGATGAGCAGTTCTTC

clone_size: .
v_call: TRBV5-1
d_call: TRBD1
j_call: TRBJ2-2
cdr3_aa: CASSLSAEYRGPNTGELFF
cdr3_nt: TGCGCCAGCAGCTTATCTGCAGAATACAGGGGCCCGAACACCGGGGAGCTGTTTTTT

clone_size: few
v_call: TRBV5-1
d_call: .
j_call: TRBJ2-2
cdr3_aa: CASSLAQAAGELFF
cdr3_nt: TGCGCCAGCAGCTTGGCGCAGGCGGCCGGGGAGCTGTTTTTT

clone_size: .
v_call: TRBV20-1
d_call: .
j_call: TRBJ2-5
cdr3_aa: CSARDFDTQQETQYF
cdr3_nt: TGCAGTGCTAGAGATTTTGACACCCAGCAAGAGACCCAGTACTTC

clone_size: .
v_call: TRBV30
d_call: .
j_call: TRBJ2-7
cdr3_aa: CAWSVLFSEQYF
cdr3_nt: TGTGCCTGGAGTGTACTCTTCAGCGAGCAGTACTTC

clone_size: few
v_call: TRBV19
d_call: .
j_call: TRBJ1-5
cdr3_aa: CASSIGPWGPQHF
cdr3_nt: TGTGCCAGTAGTATAGGACCGTGGGGACCCCAGCATTTT

clone_size: few
v_call: TRBV7-9
d_call: TRBD1
j_call: TRBJ2-7
cdr3_aa: CASSLGAGGIYEQYF
cdr3_nt: TGTGCCAGCAGCTTAGGGGCAGGGGGTATCTACGAGCAGTACTTC

clone_size: few
v_call: TRBV20-1
d_call: .
j_call: TRBJ2-5
cdr3_aa: CSARPLQLGETQYF
cdr3_nt: TGCAGTGCTAGACCCCTCCAACTAGGGGAGACCCAGTACTTC

clone_size: .
v_call: TRBV29-1
d_call: .
j_call: TRBJ2-5
cdr3_aa: CSVDYGGRFGTQYF
cdr3_nt: TGCAGCGTTGATTATGGCGGAAGATTCGGGACCCAGTACTTC

clone_size: .
v_call: TRBV10-3
d_call: .
j_call: TRBJ2-5
cdr3_aa: CAIGGGDQETQYF
cdr3_nt: TGTGCCATCGGGGGTGGCGACCAAGAGACCCAGTACTTC

clone_size: .
v_call: TRBV20-1
d_call: TRBD2
j_call: TRBJ2-3
cdr3_aa: CSARDPPGLELGYTQYF
cdr3_nt: TGCAGTGCTAGAGATCCCCCGGGACTAGAGCTAGGATATACGCAGTATTTT

clone_size: .
v_call: TRBV27
d_call: .
j_call: TRBJ2-2
cdr3_aa: CASKDTNTGELFF
cdr3_nt: TGTGCCAGCAAGGACACGAACACCGGGGAGCTGTTTTTT

clone_size: few
v_call: TRBV29-1
d_call: TRBD2
j_call: TRBJ2-2
cdr3_aa: CSVTGTSGGELFF
cdr3_nt: TGCAGCGTCACCGGGACTAGCGGGGGGGAGCTGTTTTTT

clone_size: .
v_call: TRBV20-1
d_call: .
j_call: TRBJ2-5
cdr3_aa: CSASRPEGGQETQYF
cdr3_nt: TGCAGTGCAAGCCGACCTGAAGGGGGCCAAGAGACCCAGTACTTC

clone_size: few
v_call: TRBV7-2
d_call: .
j_call: TRBJ2-3
cdr3_aa: CASSYRDIGPFTQYF
cdr3_nt: TGTGCCAGCAGCTACAGGGACATAGGGCCTTTTACGCAGTATTTT

clone_size: .
v_call: TRBV20-1
d_call: TRBD2
j_call: TRBJ2-1
cdr3_aa: CSARDGASGGDEQFF
cdr3_nt: TGCAGTGCTAGAGATGGGGCTAGCGGGGGGGATGAGCAGTTCTTC